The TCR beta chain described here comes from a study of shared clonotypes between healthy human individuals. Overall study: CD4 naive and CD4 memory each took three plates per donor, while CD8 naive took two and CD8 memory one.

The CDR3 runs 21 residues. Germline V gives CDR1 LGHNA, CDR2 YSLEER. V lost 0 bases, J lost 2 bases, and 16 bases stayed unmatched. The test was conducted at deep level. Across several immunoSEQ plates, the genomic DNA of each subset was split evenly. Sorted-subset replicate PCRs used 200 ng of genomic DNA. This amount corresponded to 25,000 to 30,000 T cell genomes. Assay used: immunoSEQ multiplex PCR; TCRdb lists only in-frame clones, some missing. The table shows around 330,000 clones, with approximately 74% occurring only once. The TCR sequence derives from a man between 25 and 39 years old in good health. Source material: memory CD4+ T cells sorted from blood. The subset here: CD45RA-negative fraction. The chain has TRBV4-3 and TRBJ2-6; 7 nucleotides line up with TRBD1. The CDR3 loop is CASSQELPQGFGSTGANVLTF. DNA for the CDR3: TGCGCCAGCAGCCAAGAATTACCACAGGGGTTTGGCTCCACTGGGGCCAACGTCCTGACTTTC.